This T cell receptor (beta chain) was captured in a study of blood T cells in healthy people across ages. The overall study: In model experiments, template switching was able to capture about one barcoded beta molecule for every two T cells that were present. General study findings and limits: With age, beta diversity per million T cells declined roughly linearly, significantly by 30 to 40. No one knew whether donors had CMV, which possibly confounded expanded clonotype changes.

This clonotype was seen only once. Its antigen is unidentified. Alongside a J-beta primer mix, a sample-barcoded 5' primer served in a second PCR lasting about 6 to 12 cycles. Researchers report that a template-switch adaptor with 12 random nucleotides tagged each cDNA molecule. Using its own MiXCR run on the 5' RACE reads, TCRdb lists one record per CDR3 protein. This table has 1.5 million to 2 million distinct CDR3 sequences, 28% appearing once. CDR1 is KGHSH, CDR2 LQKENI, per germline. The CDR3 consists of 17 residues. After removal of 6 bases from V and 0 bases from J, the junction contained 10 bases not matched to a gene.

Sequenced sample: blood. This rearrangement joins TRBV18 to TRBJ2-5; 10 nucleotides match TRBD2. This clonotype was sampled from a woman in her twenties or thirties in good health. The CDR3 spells CASSYETGLAYQETQYF. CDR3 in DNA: TGTGCCAGCTCCTACGAAACGGGACTAGCGTACCAAGAGACCCAGTACTTC.